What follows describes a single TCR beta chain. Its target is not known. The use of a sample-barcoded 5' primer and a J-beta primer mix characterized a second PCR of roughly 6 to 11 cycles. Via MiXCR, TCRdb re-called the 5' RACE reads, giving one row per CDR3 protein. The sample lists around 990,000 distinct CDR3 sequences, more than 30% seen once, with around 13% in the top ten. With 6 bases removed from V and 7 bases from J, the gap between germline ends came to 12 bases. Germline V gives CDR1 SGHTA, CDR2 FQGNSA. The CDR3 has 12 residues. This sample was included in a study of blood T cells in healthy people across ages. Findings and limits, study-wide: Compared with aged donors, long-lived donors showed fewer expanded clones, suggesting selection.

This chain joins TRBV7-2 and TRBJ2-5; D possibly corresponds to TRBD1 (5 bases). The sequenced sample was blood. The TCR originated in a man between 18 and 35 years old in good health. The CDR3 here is CASSLGVRTQYF. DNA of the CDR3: TGTGCCAGCAGTCTAGGGGTGCGGACCCAGTACTTC. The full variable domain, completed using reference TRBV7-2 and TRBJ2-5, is GAGVSQSPSNKVTEKGKDVELRCDPISGHTALYWYRQSLGQGLEFLIYFQGNSAPDKSGLPSDRFSAERTGGSVSTLTIQRTQQEDSAVYLCASSLGVRTQYFGPGTRLLVL.